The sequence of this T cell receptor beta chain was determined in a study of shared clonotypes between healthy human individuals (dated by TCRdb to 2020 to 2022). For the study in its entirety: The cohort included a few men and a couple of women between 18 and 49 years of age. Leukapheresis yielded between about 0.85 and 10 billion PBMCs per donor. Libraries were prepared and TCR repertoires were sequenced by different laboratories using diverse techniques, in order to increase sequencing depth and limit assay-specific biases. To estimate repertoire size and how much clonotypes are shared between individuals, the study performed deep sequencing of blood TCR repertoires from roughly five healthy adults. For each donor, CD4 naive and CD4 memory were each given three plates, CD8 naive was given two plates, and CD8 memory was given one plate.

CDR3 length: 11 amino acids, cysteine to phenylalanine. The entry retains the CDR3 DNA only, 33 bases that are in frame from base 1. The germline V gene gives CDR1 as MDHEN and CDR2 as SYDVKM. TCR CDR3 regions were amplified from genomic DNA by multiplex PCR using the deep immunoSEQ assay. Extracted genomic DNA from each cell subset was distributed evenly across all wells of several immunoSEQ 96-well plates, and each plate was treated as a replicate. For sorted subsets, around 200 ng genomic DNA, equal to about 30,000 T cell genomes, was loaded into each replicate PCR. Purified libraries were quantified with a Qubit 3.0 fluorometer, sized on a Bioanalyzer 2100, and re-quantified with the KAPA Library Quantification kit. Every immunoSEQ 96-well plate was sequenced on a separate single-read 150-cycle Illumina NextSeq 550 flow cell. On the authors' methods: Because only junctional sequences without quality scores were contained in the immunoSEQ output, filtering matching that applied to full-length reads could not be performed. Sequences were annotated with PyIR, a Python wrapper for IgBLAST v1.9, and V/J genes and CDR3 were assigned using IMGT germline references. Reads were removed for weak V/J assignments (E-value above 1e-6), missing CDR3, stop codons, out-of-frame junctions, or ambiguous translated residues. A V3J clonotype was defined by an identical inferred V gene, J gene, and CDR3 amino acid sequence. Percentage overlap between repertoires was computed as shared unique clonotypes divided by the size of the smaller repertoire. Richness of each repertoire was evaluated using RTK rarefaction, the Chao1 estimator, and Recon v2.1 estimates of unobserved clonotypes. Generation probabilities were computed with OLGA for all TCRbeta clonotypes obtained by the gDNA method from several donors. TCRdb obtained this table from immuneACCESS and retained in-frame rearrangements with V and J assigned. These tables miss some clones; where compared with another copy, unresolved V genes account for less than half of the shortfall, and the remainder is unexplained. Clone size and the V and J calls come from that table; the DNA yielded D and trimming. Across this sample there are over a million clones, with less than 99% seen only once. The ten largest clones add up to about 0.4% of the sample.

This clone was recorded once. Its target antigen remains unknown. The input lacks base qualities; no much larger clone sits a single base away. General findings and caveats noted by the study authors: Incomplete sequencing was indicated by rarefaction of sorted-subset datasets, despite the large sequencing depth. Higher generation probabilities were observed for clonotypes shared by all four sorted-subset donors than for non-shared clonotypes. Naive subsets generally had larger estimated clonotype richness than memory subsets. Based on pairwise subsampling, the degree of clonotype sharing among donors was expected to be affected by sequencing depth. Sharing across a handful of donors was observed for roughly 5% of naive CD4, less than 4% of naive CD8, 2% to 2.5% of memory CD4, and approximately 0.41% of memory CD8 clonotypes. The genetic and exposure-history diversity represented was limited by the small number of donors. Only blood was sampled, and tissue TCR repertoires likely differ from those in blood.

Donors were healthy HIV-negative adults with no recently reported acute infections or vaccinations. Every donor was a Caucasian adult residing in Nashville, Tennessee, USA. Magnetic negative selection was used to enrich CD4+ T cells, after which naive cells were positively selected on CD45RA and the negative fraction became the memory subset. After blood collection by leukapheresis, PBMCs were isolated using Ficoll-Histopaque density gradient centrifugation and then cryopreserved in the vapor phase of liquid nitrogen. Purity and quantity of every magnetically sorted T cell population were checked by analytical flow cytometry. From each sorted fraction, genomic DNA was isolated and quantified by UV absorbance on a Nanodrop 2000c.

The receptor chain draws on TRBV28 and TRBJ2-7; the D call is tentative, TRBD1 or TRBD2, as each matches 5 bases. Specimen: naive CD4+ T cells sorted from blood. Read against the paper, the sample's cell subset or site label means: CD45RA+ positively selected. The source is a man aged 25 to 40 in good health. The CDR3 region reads CRDPRAYEQYF. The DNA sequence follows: TGTCGGGACCCACGCGCCTACGAGCAGTACTTC.